The 24 T cell receptor beta chains below all came from one sample that was sequenced in a study of multiple sclerosis patients with progressive multifocal leukoencephalopathy (dated by TCRdb to the late 2010s). According to the study, the label for this sample's time point signals: more than ten months of natalizumab therapy. The treatment or condition label on this specimen signifies: on natalizumab therapy at sampling. Receptor amplification or capture employed the immunoSEQ multiplex PCR assay. The source is immuneACCESS, and TCRdb retained only in-frame sequences with V and J called. Part of the clones is not carried over; for the studies checked, unresolved V genes explain less than half of this, and the remainder is unexplained. For this sample the table gives around 30,000 clones, of which 90% were detected only once. The ten largest clones capture 1.3% of the sample. Sequenced here: PBMCs, sampled from a patient treated with natalizumab. These receptors came from a human donor with multiple sclerosis.

This clone was found once. CDR3 nucleotides: TGTGCCAGCAGAGGGACAGGGGGTAATTCACCCCTCCACTTT. Its translation is CASRGTGGNSPLHF. This chain joins TRBV6-5 and TRBJ1-6; TRBD1 agrees at 11 bases. There are 14 residues in the CDR3. After removal of 6 bases from V and 6 bases from J, the junction contained 1 base not matched to a gene. Germline V gives CDR1 MNHEY, CDR2 SVGAGI.

V is TRBV5-1 and J is TRBJ2-2; 8 nucleotides agree with TRBD1. The CDR3 is 15 amino acids. V lost 0 bases and J lost 4; bases outside the gene matches: 2. The germline V gene has CDR1 SGHRS and CDR2 YFSETQ. CDR3 amino acids: CASSLGTGSTGELFF. The DNA for the CDR3 is TGCGCCAGCAGCTTGGGGACAGGGAGCACCGGGGAGCTGTTTTTT.

V usage is TRBV7-8 and J usage is TRBJ2-6; unclear D gene. The V gene's germline CDR1 is SGHVS and CDR2 FQNEAQ. CDR3 length: 17 residues. Trimming shortened V by 2 bases and J by 0 bases, and 11 bases separated the two germline ends. The CDR3 here is CASSLNSPSSGANVLTF. The CDR3 bases are TGTGCCAGCAGCTTAAATTCTCCGAGCTCTGGGGCCAACGTCCTGACTTTC. Combining the CDR3 with reference TRBV7-8 and TRBJ2-6 gives the whole variable domain GAGVSQSPRYKVAKRGQDVALRCDPISGHVSLFWYQQALGQGPEFLTYFQNEAQLDKSGLPSDRFFAERPEGSVSTLKIQRTQQEDSAVYLCASSLNSPSSGANVLTFGAGSRLTVL.

Comment on this clone: At one end, the junction sequence differs from germline, possibly due to a read error. The rearrangement links TRBV6-6 to TRBJ2-7; TRBD1 matches at 7 bases. Germline V gives CDR1 MNHNY, CDR2 SVGAGI (reference sequence). This CDR3 comprises 11 residues. The DNA for the CDR3 is TGTGCCAGCAGTACGACAGGGTACTTAATCTTC. Protein: CASSTTGYLIF.

The chain employs TRBV19 and TRBJ1-5; D may be TRBD1 (5 bases). Looked up from germline, CDR1 is LNHDA and CDR2 is SQIVND (reference sequence). Trimming took 3 bases from V and 6 from J, leaving 12 bases between them. The CDR3 runs to 14 residues. The CDR3 loop reads CASSIRAGGQPQHF. The CDR3 nucleotides read TGTGCCAGTAGTATTAGGGCGGGGGGTCAGCCCCAGCATTTT. The variable domain in full, completed from reference TRBV19 and TRBJ1-5, reads DGGITQSPKYLFRKEGQNVTLSCEQNLNHDAMYWYRQDPGQGLRLIYYSQIVNDFQKGDIAEGYSVSREKKESFPLTVTSAQKNPTAFYLCASSIRAGGQPQHFGDGTRLSIL.

This sequence joins TRBV7-2 and TRBJ1-1; D is ambiguous. V was trimmed by 2 bases and J by 1 base, leaving 11 bases between them. Germline V gene data show CDR1 as SGHTA and CDR2 as FQGNSA. The CDR3 has 15 residues. The CDR3 nucleotides read TGTGCCAGCAGCTTACGGCTGGGTTGGAACACTGAAGCTTTCTTT. As protein: CASSLRLGWNTEAFF. Together with reference TRBV7-2 and TRBJ1-1, the CDR3 gives the full variable domain: GAGVSQSPSNKVTEKGKDVELRCDPISGHTALYWYRQSLGQGLEFLIYFQGNSAPDKSGLPSDRFSAERTGGSVSTLTIQRTQQEDSAVYLCASSLRLGWNTEAFFGQGTRLTVV.

The chain joins TRBV7-9 to TRBJ2-5; D assignment may be TRBD1 or TRBD2 (5 bases each). The V end was cut by 5 bases, the J end by 0 bases, with 16 bases between. Germline CDR1 and CDR2: SEHNR and FQNEAQ (reference sequence). This CDR3 region has 16 residues. The CDR3 reads CASSGHREGHQETQYF. The CDR3 DNA reads as TGTGCCAGCAGCGGCCACCGAGAGGGGCACCAAGAGACCCAGTACTTC.

This rearrangement joins TRBV6-5 to TRBJ1-2, with D possibly matching TRBD1 (5 bases). Germline V gene lookup returns CDR1 MNHEY and CDR2 SVGAGI. The V and J ends lost 6 bases and 8 bases respectively, with 13 bases between them. CDR3 length: 12 amino acids. The CDR3 loop reads CASSPGTRGYTF. CDR3 nucleotides: TGTGCCAGCAGCCCCGGGACGCGGGGCTACACCTTC.

The chain joins TRBV19 to TRBJ2-7; 12 nucleotides agree with TRBD1. From germline, CDR1 is LNHDA and CDR2 SQIVND (reference sequence). J lost 5 bases, V lost 3 bases, and 5 bases had no gene match. There are 15 residues in the CDR3. The CDR3 reads CASSILGQGAHEQYF. Written as DNA, the CDR3 is TGTGCCAGTAGTATCCTGGGACAGGGGGCTCACGAGCAGTACTTC.

V is TRBV7-2 and J is TRBJ1-1; TRBD1 matches 11 bases. This CDR3 spans 14 amino acids. V shed 5 bases and J 6 bases; nucleotides not matched to a gene: 5. Germline CDR1 reads SGHTA; CDR2 reads FQGNSA. The DNA for the CDR3 is TGTGCCAGCAGCGTTAGGACAGGGGGCTCTGAAGCTTTCTTT. It specifies CASSVRTGGSEAFF.

In this sample, this clone turned up once. The chain joins TRBV5-1 to TRBJ2-5, with D possibly being TRBD1 or TRBD2 (5 bases each). The DNA matches TRBJ2-7 better at its end, which makes the J call doubtful. The CDR3 is made up of 14 amino acids. Germline lookup yields CDR1 SGHRS and CDR2 YFSETQ. The CDR3 loop reads CASRSGWDPYEQYF. CDR3 DNA: TGCGCCAGCAGATCAGGGTGGGACCCCTACGAGCAGTACTTC.

The chain joins TRBV5-1 to TRBJ1-4; TRBD1 is a possible D gene (6 bases). V shed 4 bases and J shed 1 base, with 8 bases lying between them. The CDR3 sequence is 14 residues long. Germline CDR1 is SGHRS and CDR2 is YFSETQ. CDR3: CASSPTGTNEKLFF. For the CDR3, the DNA is TGCGCCAGCAGCCCGACAGGAACTAATGAAAAACTGTTTTTT.

The chain carries TRBV6-1 and TRBJ2-1; D may be TRBD2 (5 bases). Germline loops: CDR1 MNHNS, CDR2 SASEGT. This CDR3 has 14 amino acids. With 2 bases removed from V and 3 bases from J, the gap between germline ends came to 8 bases. This chain's CDR3 is CASSEKGSYNEQFF. CDR3 in DNA: TGTGCCAGCAGTGAAAAAGGGAGCTACAATGAGCAGTTCTTC.

The CDR3 loop is CASSLDPRGQFVDYGYTF. The CDR3 DNA is TGTGCCAGCAGCTTAGACCCGAGGGGACAGTTTGTTGACTATGGCTACACCTTC. The V and J genes are TRBV11-2 and TRBJ1-2, with 7 bases identical to TRBD1. The CDR3 totals 18 residues. Trimming cost V 0 bases and J 3 bases; bases outside gene matches: 13. The V gene's germline CDR1 is SGHAT and CDR2 FQNNGV.

This sequence joins TRBV29-1 and TRBJ1-1; D not certain. The germline gives CDR1 SQVTM, CDR2 ANQGSEA. This CDR3 region has 16 residues. With 6 bases removed from V and 1 base from J, the gap between germline ends came to 21 bases. The chain's CDR3 is CSVLNLASTRNTEAFF. The DNA for the CDR3 is TGCAGCGTCCTAAACCTCGCTTCGACTCGGAACACTGAAGCTTTCTTT.

This clone was detected once. The rearrangement links TRBV11-2 to TRBJ2-7; D tentatively reads TRBD1 or TRBD2 (5 bases each). Germline V gene lookup returns CDR1 SGHAT and CDR2 FQNNGV. The ends were cut back, 5 bases at V and 2 bases at J, with 10 bases in the middle. This CDR3 spans 13 amino acids. CDR3 sequence (DNA): TGTGCCAGCAGCGGACGGGGCCCCTACGAGCAGTACTTC. Translation: CASSGRGPYEQYF.

In DNA, the CDR3 is TGTGCCAGCAGTCGATGGGACAGAGAGACCCAGTACTTC. This codes for CASSRWDRETQYF. This rearrangement joins TRBV2 to TRBJ2-5, with 7 bases that match TRBD1. This CDR3 spans 13 amino acids. Looked up from germline, CDR1 is SNHLY and CDR2 is FYNNEI. Trimming took 5 bases from V and 4 from J; bases not matched to a gene: 4.

This chain links TRBV7-3 with TRBJ2-3; D may be TRBD1 (5 bases). This CDR3 has 16 amino acids. V lost 2 bases to trimming and J lost 3 bases, with 15 bases between them. Looked up from germline, CDR1 is SGHTA and CDR2 is FQGTGA. CDR3 DNA: TGTGCCAGCAGCTTAGGAGCACAGGAAGAGACAGATACGCAGTATTTT. Translation: CASSLGAQEETDTQYF.

The rearrangement joins TRBV13 to TRBJ1-4; 8 positions match TRBD1. CDR3 length: 17 amino acids. Trimming took 4 bases from V and 0 from J; bases not matched to a gene: 7. Germline V lookup: CDR1 PRHDT, CDR2 FYEKMQ (reference sequence). The CDR3 reads CASSSGTGVATNEKLFF. The CDR3 DNA follows: TGTGCCAGCAGCTCCGGGACAGGTGTTGCAACTAATGAAAAACTGTTTTTT. The full variable domain, its missing parts supplied by reference TRBV13 and TRBJ1-4, is AAGVIQSPRHLIKEKRETATLKCYPIPRHDTVYWYQQGPGQDPQFLISFYEKMQSDKGSIPDRFSAQQFSDYHSELNMSSLELGDSALYFCASSSGTGVATNEKLFFGSGTQLSVL.

This rearrangement joins TRBV5-1 to TRBJ2-5; possibly TRBD1 or TRBD2 for D (6 bases each). Germline-derived CDR1 and CDR2 are SGHRS and YFSETQ. Between the trimmed V and J ends, which lost 4 bases and 3 bases, there was a span of 13 bases. The CDR3 consists of 14 residues. The CDR3 region has the DNA TGCGCCAGCAGCCCCGGGGGCGGGGAAGAGACCCAGTACTTC. Its translation: CASSPGGGEETQYF.

In this sample, this clone turned up once. The genes are TRBV6-5 and TRBJ2-1; D may correspond to TRBD1 or TRBD2 (5 bases each). The germline V gene encodes CDR1 MNHEY and CDR2 SVGAGI. The CDR3 extends over 14 amino acids. V lost 2 bases to trimming and J lost 4 bases, with 9 bases between them. CDR3 nucleotide sequence: TGTGCCAGCAGTTACGGGACGGAGTACAATGAGCAGTTCTTC. This translates into CASSYGTEYNEQFF.

The rearrangement joins TRBV6-6 to TRBJ1-5, with D possibly TRBD1 on 5 matching bases. The CDR3 runs 14 residues. The germline V gene has CDR1 MNHNY and CDR2 SVGAGI (reference sequence). Trimming took off 3 bases at V and 1 base at J, with 7 bases between the two ends. The CDR3 DNA reads as TGTGCCAGCAGTTATGAGGGGAGCAATCAGCCCCAGCATTTT. Translation gives CASSYEGSNQPQHF.

The chain combines TRBV18 with TRBJ2-1; D gene uncertain. The CDR3 runs to 14 residues. V was trimmed by 3 bases and J by 5 bases, leaving 11 bases between them. Germline CDR1 is KGHSH and CDR2 is LQKENI. Written as DNA, the CDR3 is TGTGCCAGCTCACCGACGCAGCGAGACAATGAGCAGTTCTTC. Amino acid sequence: CASSPTQRDNEQFF.

The rearrangement uses TRBV5-6 and TRBJ1-2; D uncertain. This CDR3 comprises 15 residues. Germline values: CDR1 SGHDT, CDR2 YYEEEE. Trimming took off 0 bases at V and 6 bases at J, with 15 bases between the two ends. CDR3 amino acids: CASSLVRGEVDGYTF. CDR3 DNA: TGTGCCAGCAGCTTGGTACGGGGAGAGGTGGATGGCTACACCTTC.